The rows below give T cell receptor beta chains drawn from one sample of a study of T cell repertoires in cytomegalovirus infection. TCRdb redid the calling of the reads with MiXCR, one entry per CDR3 protein. The profile shows 60,000 to 75,000 distinct CDR3 sequences, 25% to 30% of them singletons. No antigen is known for these receptors. The sequenced sample was CD8+ T cells from cultured PBMCs, obtained from culture after CMV antigen stimulation. The receptor set was obtained from a human donor in good health (CMV status not recorded). Some clones in this sample may be carry-over from other donors' samples. Both conserved end residues are part of each CDR3. The D gene is left open where the match is weak. Clone size is shown for a subset of rows, as once, few, many or a class of expanded clone.

V	J	D	size	CDR3	DNA
TRBV4-2	TRBJ2-2	-	-	CASSQEEAGPFGELIF	TGTGCCAGCAGCCAAGAAGAGGCAGGACCCTTCGGGGAGCTGATTTTT
TRBV5-4	TRBJ2-7	-	-	CASSLEKGVVEQYF	TGTGCCAGCAGCTTGGAGAAGGGAGTGGTCGAGCAGTACTTC
TRBV11-2	TRBJ2-7	-	many	CASSSQAGYEQYF	TGTGCCAGCAGCTCCCAGGCGGGCTACGAGCAGTACTTC
TRBV4-2	TRBJ1-1	-	many	CASSPGDLTEAFF	TGTGCCAGCAGCCCAGGGGACCTCACTGAAGCTTTCTTT
TRBV6-5	TRBJ2-1	-	-	CASSYSPRGGGQFF	TGTGCCAGCAGTTACTCGCCCAGGGGAGGCGGGCAGTTCTTC
TRBV7-8	TRBJ2-3	-	-	CASSPIAAIRSLGTDTQYF	TGTGCCAGCAGCCCAATAGCGGCCATTCGATCGCTCGGGACAGATACGCAGTATTTT
TRBV7-9	TRBJ2-1	TRBD2	few	CASSLANGVAGQTYNEQFF	TGTGCCAGCAGCTTAGCGAACGGGGTAGCGGGGCAAACCTACAATGAGCAGTTCTTC
TRBV5-4	TRBJ2-1	TRBD1	-	CASSSPGQGATYNEQFF	TGTGCCAGCAGCTCCCCGGGACAGGGGGCCACCTACAATGAGCAGTTCTTC
TRBV3-1	TRBJ2-7	-	many	CASSQDGGDSYEQYF	TGTGCCAGCAGCCAAGACGGAGGGGACTCCTACGAGCAGTACTTC
TRBV28	TRBJ2-7	-	once	CASSWTFSYEQYF	TGTGCCAGCAGTTGGACATTCTCCTACGAGCAGTACTTC
TRBV6-1	TRBJ2-5	-	few	CASSRLPRETQYF	TGTGCCAGCAGCCGACTACCCAGAGAGACCCAGTACTTC
TRBV9	TRBJ1-2	-	-	CASSGYGYTF	TGTGCCAGCAGCGGCTATGGCTACACCTTC
TRBV30	TRBJ2-1	-	few	CAWSRGGAFDEQFF	TGTGCCTGGTCTAGGGGGGGGGCGTTCGATGAGCAGTTCTTC
TRBV7-2	TRBJ2-1	TRBD1	many	CASSPGTGGNEQFF	TGTGCCAGCAGCCCCGGGACAGGGGGCAATGAGCAGTTCTTC
TRBV6-5	TRBJ1-6	-	few	CASSYSGFTLHF	TGTGCCAGCAGTTACTCAGGATTCACCCTCCACTTT
TRBV7-9	TRBJ1-4	-	-	CASSLAEEWGKLFF	TGTGCCAGCAGCTTAGCAGAGGAGTGGGGAAAACTGTTTTTT
TRBV7-6	TRBJ1-5	-	few	CASSLGNVQPQHF	TGTGCCAGCAGCTTAGGTAACGTGCAGCCCCAGCATTTT
TRBV7-9	TRBJ2-1	TRBD2	many	CASSLGVLAASDGGNEQFF	TGTGCCAGCAGCTTAGGGGTCCTAGCGGCTTCGGATGGAGGCAATGAGCAGTTCTTC
TRBV7-3	TRBJ2-1	-	-	CASSRQAQSDEQFF	TGTGCCAGCAGCAGACAGGCTCAAAGCGATGAGCAGTTCTTC
TRBV28	TRBJ2-3	-	few	CASSLRRTSTDTQYF	TGTGCCAGCAGTTTACGGCGGACTAGCACAGATACGCAGTATTTT
TRBV6-1	TRBJ2-7	TRBD2	many	CASRVTTSGSYEQYF	TGTGCCAGCAGGGTAACTACTAGCGGGAGCTACGAGCAGTACTTC
TRBV6-2/TRBV6-3	TRBJ1-5	TRBD1	few	CASSYRQGFSKQPQHF	TGTGCCAGCAGTTACCGACAGGGATTTAGCAAGCAGCCCCAGCATTTT
TRBV7-9	TRBJ2-1	-	-	CASSPLDGDNEQFF	TGTGCCAGCAGCCCCCTGGACGGGGACAATGAGCAGTTCTTC
TRBV28	TRBJ2-5	TRBD1	-	CATLTGMGEETQYF	TGTGCCACCTTGACAGGGATGGGGGAAGAGACCCAGTACTTC
TRBV28	TRBJ2-5	-	few	CASSLTDRTWETQYF	TGTGCCAGCAGCCTGACCGACAGGACGTGGGAGACCCAGTACTTC
TRBV7-9	TRBJ1-1	-	many	CASSPLAGLGTEAFF	TGTGCCAGCAGCCCTTTAGCAGGGTTGGGCACTGAAGCTTTCTTT
TRBV7-8	TRBJ2-7	TRBD1	many	CASSSPGTASYEQYF	TGTGCCAGCAGCTCTCCCGGGACAGCATCTTACGAGCAGTACTTC
TRBV7-9	TRBJ1-1	TRBD1	few	CASSLGGGWRNTEAFF	TGTGCCAGCAGCTTAGGAGGGGGCTGGAGGAACACTGAAGCTTTCTTT
TRBV25-1	TRBJ2-7	-	-	CASSDRDSDSYEQYF	TGTGCCAGCAGTGATCGGGACTCCGACTCCTACGAGCAGTACTTC
TRBV28	TRBJ1-2	-	-	CASSLDTLYGYTF	TGTGCCAGCAGTTTAGACACCCTCTATGGCTACACCTTC
TRBV7-9	TRBJ2-3	-	few	CASSSLTADTQYF	TGTGCCAGCAGCTCCTTGACTGCCGATACGCAGTATTTT
TRBV7-6	TRBJ1-2	TRBD1	few	CASRSSQSPGTGDGYTF	TGTGCCAGCAGGTCCAGTCAAAGTCCCGGGACAGGGGATGGCTACACCTTC
TRBV6-1	TRBJ2-3	-	-	CASSYSGTGKADTQYF	TGTGCCAGCAGTTACAGCGGGACAGGAAAGGCAGATACGCAGTATTTT
TRBV12-3/TRBV12-4	TRBJ2-1	-	-	CASSLQGYNEQFF	TGTGCCAGCAGCTTACAAGGGTACAATGAGCAGTTCTTC
TRBV12-3/TRBV12-4	TRBJ2-5	TRBD1	-	CASMNRGDGEYF	TGTGCCAGCATGAACAGGGGAGACGGCGAGTACTTC
TRBV7-9	TRBJ1-5	-	many	CASSLGGAGSNQPQHF	TGTGCCAGCAGCTTAGGAGGCGCGGGGAGCAATCAGCCCCAGCATTTT
TRBV25-1	TRBJ2-3	TRBD2	once	CASSGWASGTQDTQYF	TGTGCCAGCAGTGGCTGGGCTAGCGGGACCCAAGATACGCAGTATTTT